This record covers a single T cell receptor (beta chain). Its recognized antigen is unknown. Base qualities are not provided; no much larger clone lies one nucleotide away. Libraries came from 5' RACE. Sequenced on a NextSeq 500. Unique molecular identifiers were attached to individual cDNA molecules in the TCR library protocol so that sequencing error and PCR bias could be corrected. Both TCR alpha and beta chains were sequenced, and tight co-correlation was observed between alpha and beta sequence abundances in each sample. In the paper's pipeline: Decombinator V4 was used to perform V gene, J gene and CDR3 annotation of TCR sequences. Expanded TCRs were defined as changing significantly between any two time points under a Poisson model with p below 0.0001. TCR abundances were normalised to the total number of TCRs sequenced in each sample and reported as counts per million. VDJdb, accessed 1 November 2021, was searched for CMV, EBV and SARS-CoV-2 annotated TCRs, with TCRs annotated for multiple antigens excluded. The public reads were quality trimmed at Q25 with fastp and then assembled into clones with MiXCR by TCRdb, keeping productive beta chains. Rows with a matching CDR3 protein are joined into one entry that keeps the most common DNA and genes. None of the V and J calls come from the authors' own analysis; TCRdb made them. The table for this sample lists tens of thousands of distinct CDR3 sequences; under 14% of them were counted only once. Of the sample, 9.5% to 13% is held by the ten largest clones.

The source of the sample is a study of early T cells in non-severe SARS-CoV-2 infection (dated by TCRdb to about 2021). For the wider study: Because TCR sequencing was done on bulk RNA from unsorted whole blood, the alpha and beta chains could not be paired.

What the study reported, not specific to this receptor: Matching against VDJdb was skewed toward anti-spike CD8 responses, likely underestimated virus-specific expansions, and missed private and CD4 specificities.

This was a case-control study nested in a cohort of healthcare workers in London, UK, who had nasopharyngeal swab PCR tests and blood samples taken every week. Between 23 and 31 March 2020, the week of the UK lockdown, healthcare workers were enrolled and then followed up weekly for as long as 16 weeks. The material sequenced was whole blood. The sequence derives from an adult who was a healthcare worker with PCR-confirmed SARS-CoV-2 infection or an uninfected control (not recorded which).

The CDR3 here reads CSGRGTEAFF. The sequenced DNA is TGCAGCGGGAGGGGTACTGAAGCTTTCTTT. Recombination joined TRBV29-1 with TRBJ1-1; perhaps TRBD1 is the D gene, with 5 bases matching. Including the terminal cysteine and phenylalanine, the CDR3 comprises 10 residues. CDR3 DNA is the only sequence kept; it has 30 bases, read in frame from the first base. Trimming takes 7 bases from V and 5 bases from J, and the germline ends sit 8 bases apart. Via the germline V gene, CDR1 is SQVTM and CDR2 ANQGSEA.